A selection of T cell receptor beta chains follows, all from one sample in a study of CD8+ T cells in alopecia areata. Method: immunoSEQ multiplex PCR; TCRdb's copy keeps in-frame clones and lacks some. The sample has roughly 250,000 clones, about two thirds seen once. The material was CD4+ T cells sorted from blood, obtained at week 0. All receptors derive from a human donor with alopecia areata. CDR3s include the opening cysteine and the closing phenylalanine or tryptophan. Fields, in order: D gene, V gene, clone size, J gene, CDR3 protein, CDR3 DNA. A D gene is named only where the DNA matches it firmly. Only part of the rows carry a size: once, few, many, or a class if the clone is expanded.

D gene: TRBD1; V gene: TRBV30; clone size: .; J gene: TRBJ1-1; CDR3 protein: CAWRDRDNTEAFF; CDR3 DNA: TGTGCCTGGAGGGACAGGGATAACACTGAAGCTTTCTTT
D gene: .; V gene: TRBV30; clone size: .; J gene: TRBJ2-2; CDR3 protein: CAWSSQGTGELFF; CDR3 DNA: TGTGCCTGGAGTTCCCAGGGGACCGGGGAGCTGTTTTTT
D gene: .; V gene: TRBV29-1; clone size: few; J gene: TRBJ1-1; CDR3 protein: CSVLRSTEAFF; CDR3 DNA: TGCAGCGTGTTGAGGAGCACTGAAGCTTTCTTT
D gene: .; V gene: TRBV5-1; clone size: .; J gene: TRBJ2-2; CDR3 protein: CASNPTGANTGELFF; CDR3 DNA: TGCGCCAGCAACCCCACAGGAGCGAACACCGGGGAGCTGTTTTTT
D gene: TRBD1; V gene: TRBV5-1; clone size: few; J gene: TRBJ1-1; CDR3 protein: CASSLDSGGLTEAFF; CDR3 DNA: TGCGCCAGCAGCTTGGATTCAGGGGGCCTCACTGAAGCTTTCTTT
D gene: .; V gene: TRBV7-2; clone size: .; J gene: TRBJ2-6; CDR3 protein: CASSLRPGPTSGANVLTF; CDR3 DNA: TGTGCCAGCAGCCTTCGGCCGGGGCCTACCTCTGGGGCCAACGTCCTGACTTTC
D gene: .; V gene: TRBV9; clone size: many; J gene: TRBJ2-1; CDR3 protein: CASSVEGFPYNEQFF; CDR3 DNA: TGTGCCAGCAGCGTAGAAGGATTCCCCTACAATGAGCAGTTCTTC
D gene: TRBD1; V gene: TRBV29-1; clone size: .; J gene: TRBJ2-7; CDR3 protein: CSVEDRKWGQENYEQYF; CDR3 DNA: TGCAGCGTTGAAGATCGGAAGTGGGGACAGGAGAACTACGAGCAGTACTTC
D gene: .; V gene: TRBV4-1; clone size: .; J gene: TRBJ1-2; CDR3 protein: CASSQDQAPRGAYGYTF; CDR3 DNA: TGCGCCAGCAGCCAAGATCAGGCCCCTCGGGGGGCCTATGGCTACACCTTC
D gene: .; V gene: TRBV29-1; clone size: .; J gene: TRBJ2-3; CDR3 protein: CSLSGAGGTDTQYF; CDR3 DNA: TGCAGCCTCTCCGGGGCGGGCGGCACAGATACGCAGTATTTT
D gene: .; V gene: TRBV10-3; clone size: few; J gene: TRBJ2-2; CDR3 protein: CAIMAGQPTGELFF; CDR3 DNA: TGTGCCATCATGGCGGGACAGCCCACCGGGGAGCTGTTTTTT
D gene: .; V gene: TRBV30; clone size: .; J gene: TRBJ1-6; CDR3 protein: CAWSDLGRGNSPLHF; CDR3 DNA: TGTGCCTGGAGTGACCTCGGAAGGGGAAATTCACCCCTCCACTTT
D gene: .; V gene: TRBV2; clone size: .; J gene: TRBJ2-2; CDR3 protein: CASRYTGELFF; CDR3 DNA: TGTGCCAGCCGGTACACCGGGGAGCTGTTTTTT
D gene: TRBD1; V gene: TRBV25-1; clone size: .; J gene: TRBJ2-3; CDR3 protein: CASSATGTGGTDTQYF; CDR3 DNA: TGTGCCAGCAGTGCAACCGGGACAGGGGGCACAGATACGCAGTATTTT